This T cell receptor (beta chain) is from a study of type 1 regulatory T cells. Turning to the study itself: This in vitro CD4 product, T-allo10, is enriched for Tr1 cells and alloantigen-specific.

Each CDR3 protein gets one entry after TCRdb re-called the reads with MiXCR. The table lists more than 60,000 distinct CDR3 sequences, around 49% of them singletons. The CDR3 spans 13 residues. V dropped 2 bases and J dropped 4 bases, with 6 bases sitting between them. Germline-derived CDR1 and CDR2 are SGDLS and YYNGEE. Remarks on this clonotype: Its antigen is currently unknown.

This sequence originates from a human donor in good health. Sequenced material: cultured non-Tr1 T cells, either the whole culture or a sorted T cell fraction (not recorded which). This chain connects TRBV9 to TRBJ2-2; no definite D call. The CDR3 reads CASSVSTTGELFF. The CDR3, as DNA: TGTGCCAGCAGCGTGAGTACCACCGGGGAGCTGTTTTTT.